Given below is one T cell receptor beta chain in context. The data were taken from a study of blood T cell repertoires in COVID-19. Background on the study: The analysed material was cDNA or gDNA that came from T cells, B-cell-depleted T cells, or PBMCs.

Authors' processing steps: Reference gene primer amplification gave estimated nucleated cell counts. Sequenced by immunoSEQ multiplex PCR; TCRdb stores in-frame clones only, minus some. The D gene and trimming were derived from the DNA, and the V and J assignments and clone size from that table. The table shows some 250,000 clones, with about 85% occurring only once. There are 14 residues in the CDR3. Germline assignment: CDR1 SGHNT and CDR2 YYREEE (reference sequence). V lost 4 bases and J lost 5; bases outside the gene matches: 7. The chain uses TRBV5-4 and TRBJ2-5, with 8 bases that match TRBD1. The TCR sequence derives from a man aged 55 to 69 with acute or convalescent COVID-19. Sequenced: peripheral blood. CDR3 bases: TGTGCCAGCAGCCGGACAGGGCGAGGCGAGACCCAGTACTTC. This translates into CASSRTGRGETQYF. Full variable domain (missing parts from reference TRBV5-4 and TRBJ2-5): ETGVTQSPTHLIKTRGQQVTLRCSSQSGHNTVSWYQQALGQGPQFIFQYYREEENGRGNFPPRFSGLQFPNYSSELNVNALELDDSALYLCASSRTGRGETQYFGPGTRLLVL.